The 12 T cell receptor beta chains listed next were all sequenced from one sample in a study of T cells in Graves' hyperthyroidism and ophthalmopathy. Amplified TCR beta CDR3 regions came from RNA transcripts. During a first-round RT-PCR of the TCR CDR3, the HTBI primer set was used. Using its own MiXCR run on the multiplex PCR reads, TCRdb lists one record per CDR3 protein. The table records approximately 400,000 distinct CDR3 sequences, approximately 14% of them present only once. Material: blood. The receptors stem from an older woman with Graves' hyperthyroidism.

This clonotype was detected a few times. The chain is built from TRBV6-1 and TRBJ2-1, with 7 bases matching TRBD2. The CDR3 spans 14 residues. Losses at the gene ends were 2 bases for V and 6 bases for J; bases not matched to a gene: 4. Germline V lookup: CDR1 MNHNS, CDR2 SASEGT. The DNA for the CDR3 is TGTGCCAGCAGTGAAAGAACGGGGGGCAATGAGCAGTTCTTC. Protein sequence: CASSERTGGNEQFF.

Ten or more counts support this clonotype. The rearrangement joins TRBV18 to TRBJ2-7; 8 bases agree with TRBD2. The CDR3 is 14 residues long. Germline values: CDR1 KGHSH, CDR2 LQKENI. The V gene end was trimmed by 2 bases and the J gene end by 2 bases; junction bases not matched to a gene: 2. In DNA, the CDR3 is TGTGCCAGCTCACCATCGGGAGGGACCTACGAGCAGTACTTC. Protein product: CASSPSGGTYEQYF.

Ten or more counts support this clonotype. The CDR3 spells CATSDFLAGGPHEQFF. CDR3 DNA sequence: TGTGCCACCAGTGATTTTCTAGCGGGAGGGCCCCATGAGCAGTTCTTC. The chain links TRBV24-1 to TRBJ2-1; 12 bases are a match to TRBD2. The V gene's germline CDR1 is KGHDR and CDR2 SFDVKD. Losses at the gene ends were 1 base for V and 8 bases for J; bases not matched to a gene: 5. This CDR3 has 16 residues.

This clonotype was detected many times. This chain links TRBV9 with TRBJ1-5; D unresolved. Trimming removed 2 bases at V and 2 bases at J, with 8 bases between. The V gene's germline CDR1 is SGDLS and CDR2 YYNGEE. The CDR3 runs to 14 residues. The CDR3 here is CASSVGVGNQPQHF. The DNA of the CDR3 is TGTGCCAGCAGCGTTGGGGTGGGCAATCAGCCCCAGCATTTT. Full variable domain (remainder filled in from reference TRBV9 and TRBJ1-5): DSGVTQTPKHLITATGQRVTLRCSPRSGDLSVYWYQQSLDQGLQFLIQYYNGEERAKGNILERFSAQQFPDLHSELNLSSLELGDSALYFCASSVGVGNQPQHFGDGTRLSIL.

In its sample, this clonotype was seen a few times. The CDR3 loop reads CASSQDFRAQGNGYTF. CDR3 in DNA: TGCGCCAGCAGCCAAGATTTCAGAGCACAGGGGAATGGCTACACCTTC. The gene calls are TRBV4-1 and TRBJ1-2, with 7 bases aligning to TRBD1. The V and J ends lost 0 bases and 6 bases, in that order; junction bases with no gene match: 10. The CDR3 length is 16 residues. CDR1 and CDR2 (germline): MGHRA, YSYEKL.

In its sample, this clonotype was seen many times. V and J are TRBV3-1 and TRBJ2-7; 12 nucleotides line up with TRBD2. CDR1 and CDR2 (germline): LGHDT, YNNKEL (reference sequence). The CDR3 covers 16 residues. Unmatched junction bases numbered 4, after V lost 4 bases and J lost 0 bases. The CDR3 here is CASSPTGLAGSYEQYF. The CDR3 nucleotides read TGTGCCAGCAGCCCCACGGGACTAGCGGGCTCCTACGAGCAGTACTTC.

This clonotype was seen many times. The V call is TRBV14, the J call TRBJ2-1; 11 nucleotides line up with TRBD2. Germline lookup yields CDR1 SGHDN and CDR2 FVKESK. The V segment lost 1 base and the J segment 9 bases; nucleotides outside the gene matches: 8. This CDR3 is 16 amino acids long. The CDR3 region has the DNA TGTGCCAGCAGCCAAGTAGCGGGAGGGATCCGTGGTGAGCAGTTCTTC. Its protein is CASSQVAGGIRGEQFF.

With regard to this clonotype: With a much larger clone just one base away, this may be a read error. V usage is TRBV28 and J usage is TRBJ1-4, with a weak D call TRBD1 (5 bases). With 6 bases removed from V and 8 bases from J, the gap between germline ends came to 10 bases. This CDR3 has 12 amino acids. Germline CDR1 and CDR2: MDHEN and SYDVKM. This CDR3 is CASRSRAEKLFF. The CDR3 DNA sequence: TGTGCCAGCAGAAGCAGGGCGGAAAAACTGTTTTTT.

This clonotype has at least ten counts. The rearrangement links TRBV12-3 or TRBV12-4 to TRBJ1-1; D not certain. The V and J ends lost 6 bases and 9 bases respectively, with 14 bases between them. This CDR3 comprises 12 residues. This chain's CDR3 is CASSNQQIKAFF. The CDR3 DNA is TGTGCCAGCAGCAACCAACAGATTAAAGCTTTCTTT.

The CDR3 spells CASSLGGTSGIYNEQFF. The DNA for the CDR3 is TGCGCCAGCAGCTTGGGTGGGACTAGCGGGATATACAATGAGCAGTTCTTC. V and J are TRBV5-1 and TRBJ2-1; 13 nucleotides align to TRBD2. Trimming at V came to 0 bases and at J to 4 bases, leaving 4 bases not matched to a gene. The length of the CDR3 is 17 residues. Germline CDR1 reads SGHRS; CDR2 reads YFSETQ.

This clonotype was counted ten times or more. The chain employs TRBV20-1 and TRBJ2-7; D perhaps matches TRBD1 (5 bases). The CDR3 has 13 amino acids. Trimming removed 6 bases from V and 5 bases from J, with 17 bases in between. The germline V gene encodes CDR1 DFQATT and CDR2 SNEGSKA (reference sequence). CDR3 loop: CSAPDTGSHEQYF. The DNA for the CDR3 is TGCAGTGCCCCGGACACGGGCAGCCACGAGCAGTACTTC.

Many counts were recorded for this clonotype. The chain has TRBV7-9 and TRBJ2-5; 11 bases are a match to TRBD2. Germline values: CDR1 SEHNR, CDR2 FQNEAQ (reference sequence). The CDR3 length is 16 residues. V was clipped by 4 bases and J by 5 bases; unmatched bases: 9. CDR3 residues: CASSSLAGGLRETQYF. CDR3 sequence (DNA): TGTGCCAGCAGCTCCCTAGCGGGGGGCCTTCGGGAGACCCAGTACTTC.